The present T cell receptor (beta chain) was sequenced within a study of OX40 agonist ivuxolimab in advanced cancers. Generated by immunoSEQ multiplex PCR, the TCRdb table keeps only in-frame clones and is missing some. The data hold 70,000 to 95,000 clones, with approximately 82% observed a single time. Study observations and caveats: By week 6 at 0.1 to 3.0 mg/kg, blood CD4+ and CD8+ T cells had expanded clonally.

Per the germline V gene, CDR1 is MNHNY and CDR2 is SVGAGI (reference sequence). The J segment lost 1 base and the V segment lost 6 bases, leaving 3 bases of the junction unmatched. CDR3 length: 14 residues. On this clone: Its antigen is still unknown.

Here the sequenced sample was CD4+ or CD8+ T cells sorted from blood, taken in a trial of the OX40 agonist ivuxolimab. This clonotype was sampled from an adult with an advanced solid tumor such as melanoma, head and neck, liver or kidney cancer. V gene TRBV6-6 combines with J gene TRBJ1-5; 7 bases align to TRBD1. The CDR3, as DNA: TGTGCCAGCAGACTACAGGGGAGCAATCAGCCCCAGCATTTT. Protein sequence: CASRLQGSNQPQHF.